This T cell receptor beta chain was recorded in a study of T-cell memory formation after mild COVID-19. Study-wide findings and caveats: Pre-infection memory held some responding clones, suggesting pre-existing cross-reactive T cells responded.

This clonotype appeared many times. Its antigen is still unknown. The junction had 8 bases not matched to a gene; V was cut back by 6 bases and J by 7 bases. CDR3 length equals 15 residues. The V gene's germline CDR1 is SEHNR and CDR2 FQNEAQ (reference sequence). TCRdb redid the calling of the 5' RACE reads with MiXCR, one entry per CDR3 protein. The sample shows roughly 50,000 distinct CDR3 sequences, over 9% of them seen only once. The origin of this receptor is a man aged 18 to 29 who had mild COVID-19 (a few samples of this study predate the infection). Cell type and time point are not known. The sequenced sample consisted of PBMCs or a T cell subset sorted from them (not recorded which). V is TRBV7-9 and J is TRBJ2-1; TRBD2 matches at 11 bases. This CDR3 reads CASRYSGGALNEQFF. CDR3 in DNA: TGTGCCAGCAGGTATAGCGGGGGGGCGCTTAATGAGCAGTTCTTC.